This TCR beta chain was obtained from a study of molecular identifiers for immune sequencing clone quantification. Across the whole study: Four of five RNA aliquots from approximately 22,000 or 94,000 naive CD8 T cells were sequenced.

TCRdb ran MiXCR on the PCR reads and lists one entry per CDR3 protein. The sample contains about 97,000 distinct CDR3 sequences, 20% to 25% of which appear only once. In its sample, this clonotype was seen many times. The sample was naive CD8+ T cells from blood, with Jurkat cell RNA spiked in. Subset specified: FACS-sorted CD8+CD4-CCR7+CD45RA+ naive T cells. The receptor was isolated from a human donor in good health. Some libraries in this study had Jurkat cell RNA spiked in.

This CDR3 reads CASSQDRASRELFF. CDR3 DNA sequence: TGCGCCAGCAGCCAAGATAGGGCCAGCCGGGAGCTGTTTTTT. The J gene is TRBJ2-2, the V gene TRBV4-3; D is uncertain. Germline V lookup: CDR1 LGHNA, CDR2 YSLEER. This CDR3 region has 14 residues. V was pared by 0 bases and J by 9 bases, with 11 bases between.